Below, 18 T cell receptor beta chains from the same sample are listed, as sequenced in a study of blood T cell repertoires in COVID-19. TCRdb's copy holds only in-frame clones and misses some; the assay was immunoSEQ multiplex PCR. The repertoire includes about 170,000 clones, about 85% of them detected once, and 7% sits in the top ten. Sequencing was done on a sample of peripheral blood. Source of these receptors: an elderly woman in a cohort sampled during active or convalescent COVID-19.

The chain combines TRBV7-8 with TRBJ1-5, with TRBD1 as a possible D gene (5 bases). Germline V gene data show CDR1 as SGHVS and CDR2 as FQNEAQ. V was trimmed by 7 bases and J by 4 bases, leaving 20 bases between them. The CDR3 consists of 16 residues. The CDR3 nucleotides read TGTGCCAGCACCTTGGGAGCTGCTGGGGGGAATCAGCCCCAGCATTTT. This sequence encodes CASTLGAAGGNQPQHF.

CDR3: CASSFRTGSNSPLHF. The CDR3 DNA reads TGTGCCAGCAGTTTCAGGACAGGGAGCAATTCACCCCTCCACTTT. The rearrangement uses TRBV27 and TRBJ1-6, with 8 bases lining up with TRBD1. This CDR3 is 15 amino acids long. Per the germline V gene, CDR1 is MNHEY and CDR2 is SMNVEV (reference sequence). Losses at the gene ends were 3 bases for V and 7 bases for J; bases not matched to a gene: 5.

The J gene is TRBJ1-4, the V gene TRBV7-9; D is unclear. Germline V CDR1 and CDR2: SEHNR, FQNEAQ (reference sequence). CDR3 size: 15 residues. Trimming cost V 4 bases and J 5 bases, with 14 bases left between them. Here the CDR3 reads CASSSGSYPNEKLFF. The CDR3 DNA sequence: TGTGCCAGCAGCTCGGGGTCTTACCCAAATGAAAAACTGTTTTTT.

The sample holds one count of this clone. The chain couples TRBV7-2 to TRBJ2-5; TRBD2 aligns across 8 bases. V shed 3 bases, J shed 5 bases, and the junction held 14 bases outside the gene matches. The CDR3 is 17 residues long. Germline CDR1 is SGHTA and CDR2 is FQGNSA. For the CDR3, the DNA is TGTGCCAGCAGCTTCCGGGGGGGGCCGAGGTTTTGGGAGACCCAGTACTTC. It encodes CASSFRGGPRFWETQYF.

The chain uses TRBV4-3 and TRBJ1-6; 9 bases match TRBD1. V trimming: 1 base; J trimming: 5 bases; junction bases outside the gene matches: 6. CDR1 is LGHNA, CDR2 YSLEER, per germline. The CDR3 extends over 17 amino acids. DNA for the CDR3: TGCGCCAGCAGCCAAGCCCCGGGACAGGGCAATAATTCACCCCTCCACTTT. The encoded protein is CASSQAPGQGNNSPLHF.

The V gene is TRBV6-5, the J gene TRBJ2-3; 7 positions match TRBD2. Germline CDR1 is MNHEY and CDR2 is SVGAGI. Trimming cost V 2 bases and J 6 bases; bases outside gene matches: 8. This CDR3 is 15 amino acids long. In DNA, the CDR3 is TGTGCCAGCAGTTACACTGGGCGGGAGTGGGATACGCAGTATTTT. Its translation is CASSYTGREWDTQYF.

This chain links TRBV7-9 with TRBJ2-6; TRBD1 matches 9 bases. V gave up 5 bases and J gave up 0 bases; unmatched junction bases: 8. CDR1 is SEHNR, CDR2 FQNEAQ, per germline (reference sequence). The CDR3 has 18 residues. This CDR3 is CASSTGQGPFSGANVLTF. In DNA form, the CDR3 reads TGTGCCAGCAGCACTGGACAGGGGCCTTTCTCTGGGGCCAACGTCCTGACTTTC.

This chain joins TRBV5-1 and TRBJ1-6, with D perhaps TRBD1 (6 bases). V was cut by 1 base and J by 0 bases, with 8 bases left in between. The CDR3 runs to 16 residues. The germline V gene encodes CDR1 SGHRS and CDR2 YFSETQ. The CDR3 DNA sequence: TGCGCCAGCAGCTTGCAGGGGAGCTCCTATAATTCACCCCTCCACTTT. This codes for CASSLQGSSYNSPLHF.

This clone was recorded only once. This chain joins TRBV5-5 and TRBJ2-7, with 7 bases identical to TRBD1. CDR1 SGHKS and CDR2 YYEKEE come from the germline V gene (reference sequence). V shed 4 bases, J shed 1 base, and the junction held 5 bases outside the gene matches. CDR3 length: 14 amino acids. The DNA of the CDR3 is TGTGCCAGCAGCCCTTGGACAGGTTCCTACGAGCAGTACGTC. Translation: CASSPWTGSYEQYV.

The J gene is TRBJ2-1, the V gene TRBV2; 13 nucleotides align to TRBD2. Germline V gene lookup returns CDR1 SNHLY and CDR2 FYNNEI. CDR3 length equals 15 residues. J lost 4 bases, V lost 6 bases, and 3 bases had no gene match. CDR3 protein: CASRGLAGTYNEQFF. CDR3 coding DNA: TGTGCCAGCAGGGGACTAGCGGGAACATACAATGAGCAGTTCTTC. The full variable domain, completed using reference TRBV2 and TRBJ2-1, is EPEVTQTPSHQVTQMGQEVILRCVPISNHLYFYWYRQILGQKVEFLVSFYNNEISEKSEIFDDQFSVERPDGSNFTLKIRSTKLEDSAMYFCASRGLAGTYNEQFFGPGTRLTVL.

This chain uses TRBV6-7 with TRBJ2-7; D not resolved. TRBV6-7 is known as an ORF, though its function is uncertain. Trimming removed 6 bases from V and 0 bases from J, with 12 bases in between. The CDR3 has 14 residues. The CDR3 loop reads CASRASRNSYEQYF. Here the CDR3 DNA reads TGTGCCAGCAGAGCATCTAGGAACTCCTACGAGCAGTACTTC.

This clone has a handful of counts. The CDR3 DNA reads TGCGCCAGCAGCTCGGGAACCTTGGGGGAGACCCAGTACTTC. Its translation is CASSSGTLGETQYF. The V and J genes are TRBV5-1 and TRBJ2-5, with D tentatively TRBD2 (5 bases). With 3 bases removed from V and 5 bases from J, the gap between germline ends came to 14 bases. In germline, CDR1 is SGHRS, CDR2 YFSETQ. CDR3 length: 14 residues.

The chain recombines TRBV18 with TRBJ2-3, with TRBD2 identical over 11 bases. The CDR3 runs to 15 residues. Germline loops: CDR1 KGHSH, CDR2 LQKENI. V was pared by 6 bases and J by 3 bases, with 5 bases of the junction left unmatched. CDR3 coding DNA: TGTGCCAGCTCCGGGACTAGCGGTGGAACAGATACGCAGTATTTT. Translating it yields CASSGTSGGTDTQYF.

The chain carries TRBV9 and TRBJ2-5; 10 bases line up with TRBD2. Germline V gene lookup returns CDR1 SGDLS and CDR2 YYNGEE. With V trimmed by 6 bases and J by 3 bases, 8 bases remained unmatched. The CDR3 runs to 15 residues. CDR3 loop: CASTHGLAGEETQYF. Written as DNA, the CDR3 is TGTGCCAGCACCCACGGGCTAGCGGGAGAAGAGACCCAGTACTTC. The full variable domain, rest sourced from reference TRBV9 and TRBJ2-5, is DSGVTQTPKHLITATGQRVTLRCSPRSGDLSVYWYQQSLDQGLQFLIQYYNGEERAKGNILERFSAQQFPDLHSELNLSSLELGDSALYFCASTHGLAGEETQYFGPGTRLLVL.

Details on this clone: The sample carries other DNA sequences with the same CDR3. The chain joins TRBV30 to TRBJ2-5; weak D call: TRBD1 (5 bases). The V gene's germline CDR1 is GTSNPN and CDR2 SVGIG (reference sequence). Trimming cost V 4 bases and J 2 bases, with 5 bases left between them. This CDR3 has 11 residues. The CDR3 DNA follows: TGTGCCTGGACAGGGCAAGAGACCCAGTACTTC. Protein product: CAWTGQETQYF.

The gene calls are TRBV19 and TRBJ1-2, with TRBD1 matching over 8 bases. The CDR3 runs 14 residues. Per germline, CDR1 LNHDA and CDR2 SQIVND (reference sequence). The V gene end was trimmed by 5 bases and the J gene end by 8 bases; junction bases not matched to a gene: 10. The CDR3 reads CASSLRRDRGGYTF. DNA of the CDR3: TGTGCCAGTAGTCTCCGCCGCGACAGGGGAGGCTACACCTTC.

The CDR3 sequence is CASSPPTSGQETQYF. In nucleotides, the CDR3 is TGTGCCAGCAGCCCACCCACTAGCGGACAAGAGACCCAGTACTTC. V is TRBV3-1 (or the pseudogene TRBV3-2) and J is TRBJ2-5; 8 bases are shared with TRBD2. V trimming: 4 bases; J trimming: 2 bases; junction bases outside the gene matches: 6. In germline, CDR1 is LGHDT, CDR2 YNNKEL (reference sequence). This CDR3 contains 15 residues.

The J gene is TRBJ1-2, the V gene TRBV5-4; D not resolved. This CDR3 region has 13 residues. V lost 4 bases and J lost 4, with 11 bases in between. Germline V lookup: CDR1 SGHNT, CDR2 YYREEE (reference sequence). CDR3 nucleotide sequence: TGTGCCAGCAGCCCCCGGGAGGGCTATGGCTACACCTTC. It encodes CASSPREGYGYTF.